This passage covers 32 T cell receptor beta chains from one sample sequenced in a study of technical replicates of blood from a handful of donors. Assay: immunoSEQ multiplex PCR; the TCRdb copy retains only in-frame clones and omits some. The table has some 73,000 clones, 85% to 95% seen once. Sequencing was carried out using PBMCs. The receptors shown here come from a human donor in good health. Some clones in this sample may be carry-over from other donors' samples.

The chain couples TRBV7-2 to TRBJ1-2; D is possibly TRBD1 (5 bases). The CDR3 sequence is 13 residues long. V shed 3 bases and J shed 2 bases, with 7 bases lying between them. Germline V gives CDR1 SGHTA, CDR2 FQGNSA. DNA of the CDR3: TGTGCCAGCAGCTTCCCAGGGAACTATGGCTACACCTTC. It translates to CASSFPGNYGYTF.

This sequence joins TRBV6-1 and TRBJ1-1; 9 nucleotides agree with TRBD1. J lost 6 bases, V lost 3 bases, and 8 bases had no gene match. Germline assignment: CDR1 MNHNS and CDR2 SASEGT. This CDR3 region has 15 residues. This chain's CDR3 is CASSDPGQGLAEAFF. The CDR3 DNA follows: TGTGCCAGCAGTGACCCGGGACAGGGATTAGCTGAAGCTTTCTTT.

V and J are TRBV6-1 and TRBJ1-5; weak D call: TRBD1 (6 bases). The CDR3 length is 13 residues. V dropped 3 bases and J dropped 15 bases, with 18 bases sitting between them. Germline V lookup: CDR1 MNHNS, CDR2 SASEGT. The CDR3: CASSDPWDTFLHF. CDR3 DNA sequence: TGTGCCAGCAGTGATCCATGGGACACCTTTTTGCATTTT.

J is TRBJ1-1 and V is TRBV29-1; D is possibly TRBD1 (6 bases). CDR1 and CDR2 from the germline V gene are SQVTM and ANQGSEA. The CDR3 is 12 residues long. V shed 5 bases and J shed 1 base, with 8 bases lying between them. The CDR3 sequence: CSVMTGNTEAFF. CDR3 nucleotide sequence: TGCAGCGTTATGACAGGGAACACTGAAGCTTTCTTT.

This chain joins TRBV4-1 and TRBJ2-7; TRBD2 agrees at 9 bases. The CDR3 runs to 14 residues. The ends lost 3 bases at V and 5 bases at J; junction bases unmatched: 5. The germline CDR1 and CDR2 sequences are MGHRA and YSYEKL. This CDR3 reads CASSQVAGANEQYF. In DNA, the CDR3 is TGCGCCAGCAGCCAGGTAGCGGGAGCGAACGAGCAGTACTTC.

The V call is TRBV6-4, the J call TRBJ1-1; 7 bases match TRBD1. V lost 8 bases, J lost 2 bases, and 5 bases stayed unmatched. CDR3 length: 13 residues. CDR1 MRHNA and CDR2 SNTAGT come from the germline V gene. The CDR3 here is CASSRQGNTEAFF. Here the CDR3 DNA reads TGTGCCAGCTCCAGACAGGGCAACACTGAAGCTTTCTTT.

In its sample, this clone was seen once. The rearrangement links TRBV5-1 to TRBJ2-5; 9 bases map to TRBD1. V lost 4 bases to trimming and J lost 2 bases; unmatched junction nucleotides: 9. The CDR3 totals 16 residues. Germline lookup yields CDR1 SGHRS and CDR2 YFSETQ. The CDR3 DNA follows: TGCGCCAGCAGCCTGGAACAGGGGGCAGGGCAAGAGACCCAGTACTTC. Encoded protein: CASSLEQGAGQETQYF.

This clone appeared once. This chain connects TRBV5-1 to TRBJ2-1; 11 bases agree with TRBD2. J lost 8 bases, V lost 5 bases, and 6 bases had no gene match. CDR1 and CDR2 (germline): SGHRS, YFSETQ. The CDR3 is 14 amino acids. CDR3 loop: CASSYLAGGHEQFF. Here the CDR3 DNA reads TGCGCCAGCAGTTATCTAGCGGGAGGCCATGAGCAGTTCTTC.

The chain employs TRBV29-1 and TRBJ1-1; TRBD1 matches at 7 bases. Germline-derived CDR1 and CDR2 are SQVTM and ANQGSEA. The CDR3 is 12 amino acids. V shed 6 bases and J 6 bases; nucleotides not matched to a gene: 7. CDR3 sequence reads: CSVHRGSAEAFF. The CDR3 DNA reads as TGCAGCGTCCACAGGGGATCGGCTGAAGCTTTCTTT.

This chain uses TRBV5-3 with TRBJ2-1; no firm D call. TRBV5-3 is an open reading frame whose function is uncertain. V was clipped by 4 bases and J by 7 bases, with 9 bases between them. The CDR3 is 12 residues long. Here the CDR3 reads CARSRFANEQFF. In nucleotides, the CDR3 is TGTGCCAGAAGCCGGTTTGCGAATGAGCAGTTCTTC.

This chain joins TRBV7-7 and TRBJ2-5, with 9 nucleotides matching TRBD2. Losses at the gene ends were 7 bases for V and 7 bases for J; bases not matched to a gene: 16. The CDR3 loop spans 16 amino acids. Germline loops: CDR1 SSHAT, CDR2 FNYEAQ (reference sequence). The CDR3 bases are TGTGCCAGCAACCAAAAGGCGGGGGGGGGACTCGGGACCCAGTACTTC. Amino acids: CASNQKAGGGLGTQYF.

The rearrangement links TRBV6-5 to TRBJ2-2; D gene uncertain. This CDR3 comprises 12 residues. V was shortened by 2 bases and J by 7 bases, with 5 bases between the two germline ends. Germline V gene sequence: CDR1 MNHEY, CDR2 SVGAGI. The CDR3 bases are TGTGCCAGCAGTTACCCCAACGGGGAGCTGTTTTTT. Its translation: CASSYPNGELFF.

This rearrangement joins TRBV4-3 to TRBJ2-1; 9 bases agree with TRBD1. This CDR3 contains 16 residues. Unmatched junction bases numbered 5, after V lost 1 base and J lost 4 bases. The germline CDR1 and CDR2 sequences are LGHNA and YSLEER. The CDR3 DNA sequence: TGCGCCAGCAGCCAAGCAACAGGGGGCGGTTACAATGAGCAGTTCTTC. Protein: CASSQATGGGYNEQFF.

V gene TRBV27 combines with J gene TRBJ1-1, with TRBD1 matching over 10 bases. This CDR3 comprises 15 residues. The V and J ends lost 6 bases and 3 bases, in that order; junction bases with no gene match: 7. In germline, CDR1 is MNHEY, CDR2 SMNVEV (reference sequence). CDR3 amino acids: CASRTTGGKDTEAFF. The CDR3 region has the DNA TGTGCCAGCAGGACGACAGGGGGCAAGGACACTGAAGCTTTCTTT.

This clone was seen only a few times. The CDR3 loop is CAWSADRVGQPQHF. The CDR3 bases are TGTGCCTGGAGTGCCGACAGGGTGGGTCAGCCCCAGCATTTT. The chain links TRBV30 to TRBJ1-5, with 7 nucleotides matching TRBD1. The V segment lost 1 base and the J segment 6 bases; nucleotides outside the gene matches: 6. The germline V gene encodes CDR1 GTSNPN and CDR2 SVGIG (reference sequence). This CDR3 contains 14 residues.

This chain links TRBV7-9 with TRBJ1-5, with TRBD1 matching over 10 bases. Germline V gives CDR1 SEHNR, CDR2 FQNEAQ (reference sequence). The CDR3 has 15 residues. Germline trimming cut 4 bases from V and 2 bases from J; bases unmatched to any gene: 2. The chain's CDR3 is CASSSGTGGNQPQHF. CDR3 nucleotides: TGTGCCAGCAGCTCGGGGACAGGGGGCAATCAGCCCCAGCATTTT.

The J gene is TRBJ1-1, the V gene TRBV4-1, with D unclear. CDR1 and CDR2 (germline): MGHRA, YSYEKL. The CDR3 length is 13 residues. Between the trimmed V and J ends, which lost 7 bases and 1 base, there was a span of 10 bases. DNA for the CDR3: TGCGCCAGCACCCTAGGCCGGAACACTGAAGCTTTCTTT. Translating gives CASTLGRNTEAFF.

The V gene is TRBV6-5, the J gene TRBJ2-7; 10 nucleotides match TRBD2. The germline V gene encodes CDR1 MNHEY and CDR2 SVGAGI. V lost 7 bases to trimming and J lost 5 bases; unmatched junction nucleotides: 5. The CDR3 is 13 amino acids. CDR3 sequence (DNA): TGTGCCAGCACCAGGACTAGCGGAAACGAGCAGTACTTC. Translating gives CASTRTSGNEQYF.

The chain recombines TRBV5-1 with TRBJ2-5; 8 nucleotides agree with TRBD2. CDR1 is SGHRS and CDR2 is YFSETQ in the germline V gene. Germline trimming cut 4 bases from V and 5 bases from J; bases unmatched to any gene: 7. This CDR3 contains 14 residues. The CDR3: CASSPGGAVETQYF. The CDR3 DNA sequence: TGCGCCAGCAGCCCCGGGGGGGCCGTCGAGACCCAGTACTTC.

CDR3 in amino acids: CASSDATGGVYTEAFF. In DNA, the CDR3 is TGTGCCAGCAGTGATGCGACAGGGGGAGTCTACACTGAAGCTTTCTTT. This chain joins TRBV6-1 and TRBJ1-1, with 9 bases matching TRBD1. J lost 3 bases, V lost 3 bases, and 8 bases had no gene match. The CDR3 consists of 16 residues. In germline, CDR1 is MNHNS, CDR2 SASEGT.

This clone was recorded at least ten times. J is TRBJ1-2 and V is TRBV6-5; D uncertain. This CDR3 contains 11 residues. Germline CDR1 reads MNHEY; CDR2 reads SVGAGI. Trimming took 5 bases from V and 5 from J, leaving 6 bases between them. CDR3 residues: CASSPLYGYTF. Written as DNA, the CDR3 is TGTGCCAGCAGTCCCTTATATGGCTACACCTTC.

V is TRBV7-2 and J is TRBJ1-3; D may be TRBD1 (5 bases). Germline-derived CDR1 and CDR2 are SGHTA and FQGNSA. This CDR3 contains 15 residues. The germline V and J ends were trimmed by 5 bases and 1 base, with 12 bases remaining between them. The CDR3, as DNA: TGTGCCAGCAGCCCAAACCGGGGGTCTGGAAACACCATATATTTT. Encoded protein: CASSPNRGSGNTIYF. Drawing the rest from reference TRBV7-2 and TRBJ1-3, the complete variable domain is GAGVSQSPSNKVTEKGKDVELRCDPISGHTALYWYRQSLGQGLEFLIYFQGNSAPDKSGLPSDRFSAERTGGSVSTLTIQRTQQEDSAVYLCASSPNRGSGNTIYFGEGSWLTVV.

The chain recombines TRBV5-6 with TRBJ1-5; D ambiguous. From germline, CDR1 is SGHDT and CDR2 YYEEEE. There are 13 residues in the CDR3. With 2 bases removed from V and 4 bases from J, the gap between germline ends came to 7 bases. In nucleotides, the CDR3 is TGTGCCAGCAGCTTCGGCGGGAATCAGCCCCAGCATTTT. This gives the protein CASSFGGNQPQHF.

J is TRBJ1-2 and V is TRBV4-3; possibly TRBD1 for D (5 bases). Germline loops: CDR1 LGHNA, CDR2 YSLEER. The CDR3 is 15 residues long. Deletions cut 1 base from V and 6 bases from J, with 15 bases between. The DNA for the CDR3 is TGCGCCAGCAGCCAAGTTTTGGCCAGGGCTAATGGCTACACCTTC. Its protein product is CASSQVLARANGYTF.

The rearrangement links TRBV4-1 to TRBJ2-7; 8 nucleotides line up with TRBD1. This CDR3 has 14 amino acids. J was trimmed by 4 bases and V by 6 bases; bases with no gene match: 8. Germline V gene sequence: CDR1 MGHRA, CDR2 YSYEKL. The CDR3 DNA reads as TGCGCCAGCAGTCCACAGGGGGGAGAATACGAGCAGTACTTC. Its translation is CASSPQGGEYEQYF.

This chain uses TRBV28 with TRBJ1-4; 10 bases fit TRBD1. The length of the CDR3 is 14 residues. V was pared by 6 bases and J by 8 bases, with 6 bases of the junction left unmatched. Germline V gene data show CDR1 as MDHEN and CDR2 as SYDVKM. Here the CDR3 reads CASSTPTGGEKLFF. Written as DNA, the CDR3 is TGTGCCAGCAGCACACCGACAGGGGGCGAAAAACTGTTTTTT.

V and J are TRBV27 and TRBJ1-4, with D tentatively TRBD1 (6 bases). The CDR3 is 15 amino acids. The V gene's germline CDR1 is MNHEY and CDR2 SMNVEV (reference sequence). V shed 2 bases and J shed 7 bases, with 14 bases lying between them. CDR3 DNA: TGTGCCAGCAGTTTACGGGGGGGGCTCGTTGAAAAACTGTTTTTT. Translating gives CASSLRGGLVEKLFF.

The rearrangement links TRBV5-1 to TRBJ2-1, with TRBD1 matching over 7 bases. CDR1 and CDR2 (germline): SGHRS, YFSETQ. The CDR3 spans 14 residues. With 0 bases clipped from V and 6 bases from J, the junction kept 3 bases outside the gene matches. In DNA form, the CDR3 reads TGCGCCAGCAGCTTGGGAGACAGGGTCAATGAGCAGTTCTTC. Translation gives CASSLGDRVNEQFF. Drawing the rest from reference TRBV5-1 and TRBJ2-1, the complete variable domain is KAGVTQTPRYLIKTRGQQVTLSCSPISGHRSVSWYQQTPGQGLQFLFEYFSETQRNKGNFPGRFSGRQFSNSRSEMNVSTLELGDSALYLCASSLGDRVNEQFFGPGTRLTVL.

This chain uses TRBV4-2 with TRBJ1-4; 7 nucleotides match TRBD1. Per germline, CDR1 LGHNA and CDR2 YNFKEQ. This CDR3 region has 16 residues. V lost 7 bases to trimming and J lost 7 bases; unmatched junction nucleotides: 15. CDR3 protein: CASTTGAGTVGEKLFF. The CDR3, as DNA: TGTGCCAGCACCACGGGGGCCGGGACAGTAGGTGAAAAACTGTTTTTT.

This clone was seen once. The genes are TRBV6-6 and TRBJ2-2; TRBD2 aligns across 8 bases. CDR1 and CDR2 (germline): MNHNY, SVGAGI (reference sequence). Germline trimming cut 10 bases from V and 1 base from J; bases unmatched to any gene: 11. The CDR3 has 16 amino acids. The CDR3 loop is CAIGGGRSGNTGELFF. CDR3 in DNA: TGTGCCATCGGGGGGGGTCGGAGCGGGAACACCGGGGAGCTGTTTTTT.

The rearrangement joins TRBV6-5 to TRBJ2-2, with TRBD1 matching over 7 bases. The CDR3 length is 15 residues. Looked up from germline, CDR1 is MNHEY and CDR2 is SVGAGI. V shed 4 bases and J 6 bases; nucleotides not matched to a gene: 8. CDR3 residues: CASSSTGSLAGELFF. The CDR3 bases are TGTGCCAGCAGTTCGACAGGGAGCTTAGCCGGGGAGCTGTTTTTT.

The chain uses TRBV18 and TRBJ2-7; 8 nucleotides line up with TRBD1. The V and J ends lost 2 bases and 12 bases, in that order; junction bases with no gene match: 6. Germline V gene data show CDR1 as KGHSH and CDR2 as LQKENI. The CDR3 runs 12 residues. CDR3 sequence (DNA): TGTGCCAGCTCACCAGAAGACAGGGGAGCGTACTTC. Its translation: CASSPEDRGAYF.